The sequence of this T cell receptor beta chain was determined in a study of cytomegalovirus exposure and HLA in healthy donors. Study-wide findings and caveats: Presence/absence comparisons presumed near-even sequencing depth among donors. TCR beta chains numbering 164 were designated cytomegalovirus-associated.

This clone was seen more than once but under ten times. No antigen is known for it. Use of 60 Vbeta and 13 Jbeta primers characterized the PCR. In the original analysis: Per a later analysis, the number of unique TCR beta chains was roughly 80 million, of which roughly 11 million were shared. The method was immunoSEQ multiplex PCR; TCRdb's version includes in-frame clones alone and lacks a portion of them. Clonal size and the V and J genes are those of that table, whereas D and trimming came from the DNA. The sample consists of about 72,000 clones, approximately 82% of them appearing once. This CDR3 has 17 amino acids. The germline V gene encodes CDR1 LGHNT and CDR2 FRNRAP. The junction had 9 bases not matched to a gene; V was cut back by 0 bases and J by 5 bases. Nominally healthy donors provided the samples, though records likely missed some immune exposures.

The sequence came from a man younger than 35 in good health and CMV-seronegative. The chain couples TRBV12-5 to TRBJ2-5, with 10 bases aligning to TRBD2. Sequencing was carried out using PBMCs. The CDR3 DNA sequence: TGTGCTAGTGGTTTGGTACGGAGCGGGGGGGCGGAGGAGACCCAGTACTTC. Protein sequence: CASGLVRSGGAEETQYF.